The 14 T cell receptor beta chains reported below all come from one sample, sequenced in a study of shared T cell receptors in the human thymus. The repertoire was sequenced with immunoSEQ multiplex PCR; TCRdb's copy has only in-frame clones and lacks some. This table holds 720,000 or so clones, 80% to 90% found once. A further study also used this sample, focusing on human thymus T cells.

Sequencing was performed on thymocytes. The receptors shown here come from a girl less than two years old with a congenital heart defect.

The rearrangement joins TRBV4-3 to TRBJ1-1; D is unresolved. Germline V gives CDR1 LGHNA, CDR2 YSLEER. This CDR3 is 15 amino acids long. The germline V and J ends were trimmed by 0 bases and 4 bases, with 12 bases remaining between them. CDR3: CASSQDEVFGTEAFF. The CDR3 coding sequence is TGCGCCAGCAGCCAAGACGAGGTTTTCGGCACTGAAGCTTTCTTT.

The V call is TRBV2, the J call TRBJ2-7; TRBD2 is a possible D gene (6 bases). This CDR3 is 17 amino acids long. The germline CDR1 and CDR2 sequences are SNHLY and FYNNEI. V lost 6 bases, J lost 0 bases, and 21 bases lay in between. The chain's CDR3 is CASSSPIPRDFSYEQYF. CDR3 DNA sequence: TGTGCCAGCAGCTCCCCCATTCCCCGGGACTTCTCCTACGAGCAGTACTTC.

V is TRBV5-6 and J is TRBJ2-3; 9 bases fit TRBD1. V shed 4 bases and J 5 bases; nucleotides not matched to a gene: 17. There are 18 residues in the CDR3. The germline CDR1 and CDR2 sequences are SGHDT and YYEEEE. The CDR3 region is CASSPRVGGQGSGDTQYF. The CDR3 coding sequence is TGTGCCAGCAGCCCCCGCGTAGGGGGACAGGGTTCTGGAGATACGCAGTATTTT.

Comments on this clone: The junction and the germline gene differ at one end; a read error may be behind it. The genes are TRBV5-3 and TRBJ2-7; the D is unclear. TRBV5-3 is known as an ORF, though its function is uncertain. The CDR3 has 13 amino acids. The CDR3 is CAKKRGKTYKQYF. The CDR3 region has the DNA TGTGCCAAGAAGAGAGGAAAAACCTACAAGCAGTACTTC.

The V gene is TRBV5-4, the J gene TRBJ1-1; a possible D gene is TRBD1 (6 bases). The CDR3 is 15 amino acids. Trimming pared 4 bases from V and 1 base from J, leaving 14 bases between. The germline V gene has CDR1 SGHNT and CDR2 YYREEE (reference sequence). The CDR3 protein is CASSQLTGANTEAFF. Here the CDR3 DNA reads TGTGCCAGCAGCCAGTTGACAGGCGCGAACACTGAAGCTTTCTTT.

V and J are TRBV4-1 and TRBJ1-6; a weak D match, TRBD1 (5 bases). The germline V and J ends were trimmed by 0 bases and 9 bases, with 15 bases remaining between them. This CDR3 region has 16 residues. CDR1 MGHRA and CDR2 YSYEKL come from the germline V gene. The CDR3 region is CASSQDHWGGISPLHF. In DNA form, the CDR3 reads TGCGCCAGCAGCCAAGATCATTGGGGGGGGATTTCACCCCTCCACTTT.

Note on this clone: One junction end does not reproduce the germline sequence, and a read error may be involved. Other DNA sequences in this specimen translate into the identical CDR3. The V call is TRBV5-3, the J call TRBJ1-5; TRBD1 might be the D (5 bases). TRBV5-3 is flagged as an ORF with uncertain function. The CDR3 runs 18 residues. CDR3 amino acids: CARSFKQDPGGSNQPQHF. The CDR3, as DNA: TGTGCCAGAAGCTTTAAACAGGATCCCGGGGGGAGCAACCAGCCCCAGCATTTT.

The chain joins TRBV11-2 to TRBJ1-4; weak D call: TRBD1 (5 bases). Trimming cost V 4 bases and J 7 bases, with 13 bases left between them. The CDR3 runs to 14 residues. The V gene's germline CDR1 is SGHAT and CDR2 FQNNGV. This chain's CDR3 is CASSSIGRGEKLFF. The CDR3 DNA reads TGTGCCAGCAGCTCGATAGGGAGGGGTGAAAAACTGTTTTTT.

The rearrangement uses TRBV12-5 and TRBJ2-7; perhaps TRBD1 as D (5 bases). Germline V gives CDR1 LGHNT, CDR2 FRNRAP. The V gene lost 6 bases and the J gene lost 3 bases, with 21 bases spanning the gap. The CDR3 contains 16 residues. The CDR3 DNA follows: TGTGCTAGTGGGCGTTTGAGGACACATGAGTTCTACGAGCAGTACTTC. Encoded protein: CASGRLRTHEFYEQYF.

This sequence joins TRBV27 and TRBJ2-5; the D gene is possibly TRBD2 (6 bases). Deletions cut 5 bases from V and 3 bases from J, with 31 bases between. Germline CDR1 reads MNHEY; CDR2 reads SMNVEV (reference sequence). The CDR3 has 20 residues. The CDR3 DNA is TGTGCCAGCAGTCGCAGACCAACAGGAGGGCTGCGGGCGCCGGAAGAGACCCAGTACTTC. Encoded protein: CASSRRPTGGLRAPEETQYF.

The chain employs TRBV14 and TRBJ2-7, with 10 bases identical to TRBD1. V lost 1 base, J lost 0 bases, and 9 bases stayed unmatched. The CDR3 is 18 residues long. The germline CDR1 and CDR2 sequences are SGHDN and FVKESK. In nucleotides, the CDR3 is TGTGCCAGCAGCCAAGGGTCGGGACAGGGGAGTGGCTCCTACGAGCAGTACTTC. It is translated as CASSQGSGQGSGSYEQYF.

Of note for this clone: Different DNA sequences within this sample yield the same CDR3. The CDR3 loop reads CASSLQGVIDSSYNSPLHF. The CDR3 DNA reads TGTGCCAGCAGCTTGCAGGGGGTCATCGATAGCTCCTATAATTCACCCCTCCACTTT. The V gene is TRBV7-2, the J gene TRBJ1-6, with 7 bases lining up with TRBD1. Germline trimming cut 3 bases from V and 0 bases from J; bases unmatched to any gene: 11. This CDR3 is built from 19 residues. The germline CDR1 and CDR2 sequences are SGHTA and FQGNSA.

This clone has just a few counts. The rearrangement joins TRBV10-3 to TRBJ1-2; D is undetermined. Between the trimmed V and J ends, which lost 0 bases and 2 bases, there was a span of 10 bases. The CDR3 is made up of 15 amino acids. Germline CDR1 is ENHRY and CDR2 is SYGVKD. This CDR3 reads CAISESGRMNYGYTF. The CDR3 DNA reads as TGTGCCATCAGTGAGTCAGGCAGGATGAACTATGGCTACACCTTC.

This clone was picked up a small number of times. This chain links TRBV30 with TRBJ2-2; TRBD2 is a possible D gene (7 bases). Germline CDR1 and CDR2: GTSNPN and SVGIG (reference sequence). There are 16 residues in the CDR3. V gave up 0 bases and J gave up 0 bases, with 11 bases separating them. CDR3 nucleotide sequence: TGTGCCTGGAGTGTACGGGGGGCATCGAACACCGGGGAGCTGTTTTTT. The encoded protein is CAWSVRGASNTGELFF.